These T cell receptor beta chains were read from a single sample in a study of shared clonotypes between healthy human individuals. Clones were read by immunoSEQ multiplex PCR, and TCRdb kept only the in-frame ones, dropping some. The table records over a million clones, about three quarters of them present only once. The sequenced sample was memory CD4+ T cells sorted from blood. These receptors were taken from a young man in good health. Each CDR3 is given with its conserved first and last residue. The D gene is left open where the match is weak. Size values are once, few and many counts, or a class for expanded clones, and some rows have none.

d_call,j_call,v_call,clone_size,cdr3_aa,cdr3_nt
TRBD1,TRBJ1-1,TRBV6-6,few,CASSVGTAAQSEAFF,TGTGCCAGCAGTGTCGGGACAGCCGCCCAATCTGAAGCTTTCTTT
NA,TRBJ1-3,TRBV15,many,CATSEAGDLGNTIYF,TGTGCCACCAGCGAAGCCGGGGACCTCGGAAACACCATATATTTT
NA,TRBJ2-1,TRBV7-3,NA,CASSLNPFPNEQFF,TGTGCCAGCAGCTTAAATCCCTTTCCCAATGAGCAGTTCTTC
TRBD2,TRBJ2-3,TRBV5-1,NA,CASSSGTSGGISTDTQYF,TGCGCCAGCAGCAGCGGGACTAGCGGGGGGATTAGCACAGATACGCAGTATTTT
NA,TRBJ2-3,TRBV11-3,once,CASSLSGVDTQYF,TGTGCCAGCAGCTTGTCAGGGGTAGATACGCAGTATTTT
NA,TRBJ2-7,TRBV13,NA,CASSFVGYEQYF,TGTGCCAGCAGCTTCGTTGGCTACGAGCAGTACTTC
NA,TRBJ2-3,TRBV2,NA,CAGRGDWGTDTQYF,TGTGCCGGAAGAGGGGATTGGGGCACAGATACGCAGTATTTT
NA,TRBJ2-3,TRBV5-1,NA,CASSLSTPATDTQYF,TGCGCCAGCAGCTTGTCTACTCCCGCCACAGATACGCAGTATTTT
TRBD1,TRBJ2-7,TRBV28,NA,CASSPLGQPDYEQYF,TGTGCCAGCAGTCCGTTGGGACAGCCAGACTACGAGCAGTACTTC
NA,TRBJ2-6,TRBV29-1,NA,CSVEGRDSGANVLTF,TGCAGCGTTGAAGGTCGGGACTCTGGGGCCAACGTCCTGACTTTC
NA,TRBJ1-1,TRBV10-3,NA,CAISEHPGMNTEAFF,TGTGCCATCAGTGAGCACCCAGGGATGAACACTGAAGCTTTCTTT
NA,TRBJ2-1,TRBV11-2,few,CASSLDSEQFF,TGTGCCAGCAGCTTAGATAGTGAGCAGTTCTTC
NA,TRBJ1-5,TRBV30,few,CAWSENSNQPQHF,TGTGCCTGGAGTGAGAATAGCAATCAGCCCCAGCATTTT
NA,TRBJ2-7,TRBV14,NA,CASSQRDKQYF,TGTGCCAGCAGCCAACGGGACAAGCAGTACTTC
NA,TRBJ2-7,TRBV23-1,NA,CASSLTDSNPYEQYF,TGCGCCAGCAGTCTTACCGACTCGAATCCCTACGAGCAGTACTTC
NA,TRBJ1-5,TRBV18,NA,CASSPPNSGGQPQHF,TGTGCCAGCTCACCACCGAACAGCGGGGGTCAGCCCCAGCATTTT
NA,TRBJ1-2,TRBV6-5,once,CASSYSDRNYGYTF,TGTGCCAGCAGTTACTCGGACCGTAACTATGGCTACACCTTC
NA,TRBJ1-1,TRBV2,few,CASSPRAEGEAFF,TGTGCCAGCAGTCCGAGGGCGGAGGGAGAAGCTTTCTTT
NA,TRBJ1-2,TRBV19,few,CASSMEGSANYGYTF,TGTGCCAGTAGTATGGAGGGTTCAGCTAACTATGGCTACACCTTC
TRBD2,TRBJ2-2,TRBV5-1,NA,CASSLLSGMNSGELFF,TGCGCCAGCAGCTTGCTTAGCGGGATGAACTCCGGGGAGCTGTTTTTT
TRBD1,TRBJ1-1,TRBV6-5,NA,CATGTGEIHTEAFF,TGTGCCACCGGGACAGGGGAAATACACACTGAAGCTTTCTTT
NA,TRBJ2-2,TRBV5-4,NA,CASSPGGVTGELFF,TGTGCCAGCAGTCCCGGCGGGGTAACCGGGGAGCTGTTTTTT
NA,TRBJ2-2,TRBV4-1,NA,CASKPIWPAPNTGELFF,TGCGCCAGCAAACCGATTTGGCCAGCGCCGAACACCGGGGAGCTGTTTTTT
TRBD1,TRBJ1-1,TRBV28,NA,CASPSSRDSLNTEAFF,TGTGCCAGCCCTTCATCCCGGGACAGTTTGAACACTGAAGCTTTCTTT
NA,TRBJ2-1,TRBV10-3,NA,CAISESDRQLGQFF,TGTGCCATCAGTGAGTCGGACAGACAATTGGGGCAGTTCTTC
NA,TRBJ2-2,TRBV29-1,NA,CSVEEPSGRYTGELFF,TGCAGCGTTGAAGAGCCCTCAGGGAGGTACACCGGGGAGCTGTTTTTT
NA,TRBJ2-3,TRBV18,NA,CASSPRGVSDTQYF,TGTGCCAGCTCACCTCGGGGAGTTTCGGATACGCAGTATTTT
NA,TRBJ1-4,TRBV9,NA,CASSVSGSEKLFF,TGTGCCAGCAGCGTATCAGGGTCTGAAAAACTGTTTTTT
NA,TRBJ1-2,TRBV6-1,NA,CASSEVRGTANYGYTF,TGTGCCAGCAGTGAAGTTCGGGGGACGGCTAACTATGGCTACACCTTC
TRBD2,TRBJ2-3,TRBV10-2,NA,CASSLAGGADTQYF,TGCGCCAGCAGCCTAGCGGGGGGCGCAGATACGCAGTATTTT
NA,TRBJ1-6,TRBV5-1,NA,CASSLAEGSPLHF,TGCGCCAGCAGCTTGGCCGAGGGTTCACCCCTCCACTTT
TRBD1,TRBJ2-1,TRBV30,many,CAWRGGQGSYNEQFF,TGTGCCTGGAGAGGGGGACAGGGATCCTACAATGAGCAGTTCTTC
NA,TRBJ1-3,TRBV9,NA,CASSVAPLSGNTIYF,TGTGCCAGCAGCGTAGCTCCCCTCTCTGGAAACACCATATATTTT
TRBD2,TRBJ2-1,TRBV7-9,NA,CASSLAGLAGDEQFF,TGTGCCAGCAGCTTAGCGGGACTAGCGGGGGATGAGCAGTTCTTC
NA,TRBJ2-7,TRBV5-4,once,CASNPEGTSYEQYF,TGTGCCAGCAATCCCGAGGGGACGTCCTACGAGCAGTACTTC
NA,TRBJ2-1,TRBV27,NA,CASSRQVYNEQFF,TGTGCCAGCAGTAGACAGGTCTACAATGAGCAGTTCTTC
TRBD1,TRBJ2-2,TRBV9,once,CASSVRGQGSAGELFF,TGTGCCAGCAGCGTAAGGGGACAGGGGTCTGCCGGGGAGCTGTTTTTT
NA,TRBJ2-7,TRBV19,NA,CASSNSYEQYF,TGTGCCAGTAGTAACTCCTACGAGCAGTACTTC
TRBD1,TRBJ2-3,TRBV10-1,NA,CASLTGAGADTQYF,TGCGCCAGCCTGACAGGGGCTGGGGCAGATACGCAGTATTTT
NA,TRBJ1-5,TRBV19,NA,CATATDFSNQPQHF,TGTGCCACCGCGACAGATTTTAGCAATCAGCCCCAGCATTTT
NA,TRBJ2-3,TRBV5-1,NA,CASWDGTSTDTQYF,TGCGCCAGCTGGGACGGAACTAGCACAGATACGCAGTATTTT
NA,TRBJ2-2,TRBV19,NA,CASSIIRTGELFF,TGTGCCAGTAGTATTATAAGAACCGGGGAGCTGTTTTTT
NA,TRBJ1-1,TRBV18,NA,CASSPPRGTLNTEAFF,TGTGCCAGCTCACCACCGAGAGGGACCCTAAACACTGAAGCTTTCTTT
NA,TRBJ2-5,TRBV4-1,NA,CASSQGMTETQYF,TGCGCCAGCAGCCAAGGAATGACTGAGACCCAGTACTTC
NA,TRBJ2-5,TRBV11-1,NA,CASSRDGTRETQYF,TGTGCCAGCAGCCGGGACGGGACCAGGGAGACCCAGTACTTC
TRBD1,TRBJ2-1,TRBV27,once,CASSGLDRGEQFF,TGTGCCAGCAGTGGATTAGACAGGGGTGAGCAGTTCTTC
NA,TRBJ1-1,TRBV2,few,CASSEARAGTEAFF,TGTGCCAGCAGTGAAGCGCGGGCGGGCACTGAAGCTTTCTTT
NA,TRBJ1-3,TRBV19,NA,CASSWDYSGNTIYF,TGTGCCAGTAGTTGGGATTACTCTGGAAACACCATATATTTT
NA,TRBJ1-1,TRBV5-1,few,CASSSGSSSGTEAFF,TGCGCCAGCAGCTCCGGCTCCTCCTCGGGGACTGAAGCTTTCTTT
NA,TRBJ1-5,TRBV30,few,CAWSVSPSNQPQHF,TGTGCCTGGAGTGTTTCCCCGAGCAATCAGCCCCAGCATTTT
NA,TRBJ2-7,TRBV7-2,few,CASSLQMGSSYEQYF,TGTGCCAGCAGCTTGCAGATGGGCAGCTCCTACGAGCAGTACTTC
TRBD1,TRBJ1-5,TRBV2,NA,CASSTGTGKGQPQHF,TGTGCCAGCAGTACCGGGACAGGGAAGGGTCAGCCCCAGCATTTT
NA,TRBJ2-3,TRBV27,NA,CASSLRGGRADTQYF,TGTGCCAGCAGTTTGAGGGGGGGCCGCGCAGATACGCAGTATTTT
TRBD1,TRBJ1-1,TRBV11-2,NA,CASSLALDRVTEAFF,TGTGCCAGCAGCTTAGCCCTTGACAGGGTCACTGAAGCTTTCTTT
NA,TRBJ2-3,TRBV15,NA,CATSTGGAGEDTQYF,TGTGCCACCAGCACCGGCGGGGCAGGGGAAGATACGCAGTATTTT